Listed below are T cell receptor beta chains from one sample, sequenced in a study of blood T cell repertoires in COVID-19. Sequenced by immunoSEQ multiplex PCR; TCRdb stores in-frame clones only, minus some. In the table there are around 130,000 clones, approximately 83% of which are singletons. The sequencing input was peripheral blood. These receptors all come from a woman aged 45-60 years with acute or convalescent COVID-19. The CDR3 runs from the conserved cysteine through the conserved F or W. Fields, in order: J gene, D gene, V gene, clone size, CDR3 protein, CDR3 DNA. The D gene is left open where the match is weak. For some rows the clone size is stated as once, few or many, or as a class when expanded; others skip it.

J: TRBJ1-1
D: .
V: TRBV19
size: .
CDR3: CASTPTGVNTEAFF
DNA: TGTGCCAGTACCCCTACGGGGGTAAACACTGAAGCTTTCTTT

J: TRBJ2-1
D: TRBD2
V: TRBV3-1/TRBV3-2
size: .
CDR3: CASLLAGGSNEQFF
DNA: TGTGCCAGTTTACTAGCGGGGGGTAGCAATGAGCAGTTCTTC

J: TRBJ1-1
D: TRBD1
V: TRBV5-1
size: .
CDR3: CASSTGTATEAFF
DNA: TGCGCCAGCAGTACAGGGACAGCCACTGAAGCTTTCTTT

J: TRBJ2-1
D: .
V: TRBV13
size: .
CDR3: CASSPRLDYNEQFF
DNA: TGTGCCAGCAGCCCTAGACTAGACTACAATGAGCAGTTCTTC

J: TRBJ2-7
D: TRBD1
V: TRBV27
size: .
CDR3: CASTRQGDSYEQYF
DNA: TGTGCCAGCACTAGACAGGGCGACTCCTACGAGCAGTACTTC

J: TRBJ1-4
D: .
V: TRBV7-6
size: .
CDR3: CASSLALAANEKLFF
DNA: TGTGCCAGCAGCTTAGCCTTAGCGGCTAATGAAAAACTGTTTTTT

J: TRBJ2-1
D: TRBD2
V: TRBV7-2
size: .
CDR3: CASSRRAGVSYNEQFF
DNA: TGTGCCAGCAGCCGTAGAGCGGGGGTATCGTACAATGAGCAGTTCTTC

J: TRBJ2-4
D: .
V: TRBV19
size: .
CDR3: CASSIPKGSPSSRIQYF
DNA: TGTGCCAGTAGTATCCCAAAAGGCTCCCCTAGCTCCAGGATTCAGTACTTC

J: TRBJ2-1
D: .
V: TRBV19
size: .
CDR3: CASSTSVGGEQFF
DNA: TGTGCCAGTAGTACCTCGGTCGGGGGTGAGCAGTTCTTC

J: TRBJ1-4
D: .
V: TRBV19
size: .
CDR3: CASTSRGGQRNEKLFF
DNA: TGTGCCAGTACCTCCCGGGGGGGACAACGTAATGAAAAACTGTTTTTT

J: TRBJ1-1
D: TRBD1
V: TRBV19
size: .
CDR3: CASSSYRGTEAFF
DNA: TGTGCCAGTAGTTCATACAGGGGTACTGAAGCTTTCTTT

J: TRBJ1-1
D: .
V: TRBV5-5
size: .
CDR3: CASSPGDRTEAFF
DNA: TGTGCCAGCAGCCCAGGGGATCGGACTGAAGCTTTCTTT

J: TRBJ2-7
D: TRBD1
V: TRBV19
size: few
CDR3: CASSPGQGKYEQYF
DNA: TGTGCCAGTAGTCCGGGACAGGGTAAATACGAGCAGTACTTC

J: TRBJ1-1
D: .
V: TRBV6-5
size: few
CDR3: CASTSDQTLEAFF
DNA: TGTGCCAGCACCAGCGACCAAACTCTTGAAGCTTTCTTT

J: TRBJ1-2
D: .
V: TRBV18
size: .
CDR3: CASSPPQGDYGYTF
DNA: TGTGCCAGCTCACCTCCACAGGGAGACTATGGCTACACCTTC

J: TRBJ2-3
D: .
V: TRBV9
size: .
CDR3: CASSVGRLDSSTDTQYF
DNA: TGTGCCAGCAGCGTAGGAAGATTAGACTCTAGCACAGATACGCAGTATTTT

J: TRBJ2-2
D: TRBD2
V: TRBV4-1
size: once
CDR3: CASSQRLAGATVTGELFF
DNA: TGCGCCAGCAGCCAAAGACTAGCGGGGGCTACAGTAACCGGGGAGCTGTTTTTT

J: TRBJ2-2
D: .
V: TRBV3-1/TRBV3-2
size: .
CDR3: CASSQGTGMAGELFF
DNA: TGTGCCAGCAGCCAAGGAACCGGGATGGCCGGGGAGCTGTTTTTT

J: TRBJ1-1
D: .
V: TRBV5-1
size: .
CDR3: CASRELGHTEAFF
DNA: TGCGCCAGCAGGGAATTGGGGCACACTGAAGCTTTCTTT

J: TRBJ1-2
D: TRBD1
V: TRBV11-2
size: .
CDR3: CASSLAGGMGYTF
DNA: TGTGCCAGCAGCTTAGCAGGGGGCATGGGCTACACCTTC

J: TRBJ1-4
D: TRBD1
V: TRBV18
size: .
CDR3: CASSRAGQTNEKLFF
DNA: TGTGCCAGCTCACGGGCGGGACAGACGAATGAAAAACTGTTTTTT

J: TRBJ1-1
D: TRBD1
V: TRBV28
size: .
CDR3: CASSSGQGKTEAFF
DNA: TGTGCCAGCAGTTCGGGACAGGGGAAGACTGAAGCTTTCTTT

J: TRBJ2-5
D: TRBD1
V: TRBV11-2
size: .
CDR3: CASSLTGGGQETQYF
DNA: TGTGCCAGCAGCTTGACAGGGGGCGGCCAAGAGACCCAGTACTTC

J: TRBJ2-2
D: TRBD1
V: TRBV6-5
size: .
CDR3: CASRDRVTGELFF
DNA: TGTGCCAGTAGGGACAGGGTCACCGGGGAGCTGTTTTTT

J: TRBJ1-2
D: .
V: TRBV19
size: .
CDR3: CASGLRGSYGGYTF
DNA: TGTGCCAGCGGTCTCAGGGGAAGTTATGGTGGCTACACCTTC

J: TRBJ2-3
D: TRBD2
V: TRBV6-2/TRBV6-3
size: .
CDR3: CASSYGSLAGVADTQYF
DNA: TGTGCCAGCAGTTACGGATCACTAGCGGGGGTTGCAGATACGCAGTATTTT

J: TRBJ1-1
D: TRBD1
V: TRBV7-6
size: .
CDR3: CASSPGTGGFTEAFF
DNA: TGTGCCAGCAGCCCGGGGACAGGGGGCTTTACTGAAGCTTTCTTT

J: TRBJ2-7
D: .
V: TRBV7-9
size: .
CDR3: CASSLASTGSSYEQYF
DNA: TGTGCCAGCAGCTTAGCCTCCACGGGTAGCTCCTACGAGCAGTACTTC

J: TRBJ1-2
D: TRBD1
V: TRBV2
size: .
CDR3: CASSSQGANYGYTF
DNA: TGTGCCAGCAGTTCACAGGGGGCAAACTATGGCTACACCTTC

J: TRBJ1-4
D: TRBD1
V: TRBV5-6
size: .
CDR3: CASSLGQGARSRNEKLFF
DNA: TGTGCCAGCAGCTTGGGGCAGGGGGCGCGAAGCCGAAATGAAAAACTGTTTTTT

J: TRBJ2-2
D: .
V: TRBV20-1
size: few
CDR3: CSASIVTGELFF
DNA: TGCAGTGCTAGTATAGTCACCGGGGAGCTGTTTTTT